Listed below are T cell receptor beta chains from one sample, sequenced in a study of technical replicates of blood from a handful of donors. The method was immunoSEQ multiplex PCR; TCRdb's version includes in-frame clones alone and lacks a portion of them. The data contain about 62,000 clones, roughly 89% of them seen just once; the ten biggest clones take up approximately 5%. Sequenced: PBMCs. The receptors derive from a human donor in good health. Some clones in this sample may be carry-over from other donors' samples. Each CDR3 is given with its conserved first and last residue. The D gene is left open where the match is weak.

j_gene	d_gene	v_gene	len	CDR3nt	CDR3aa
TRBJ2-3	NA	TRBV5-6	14	TGTGCCAGCAGCCCCCTGGGACTCACAGATACGCAGTATTTT	CASSPLGLTDTQYF
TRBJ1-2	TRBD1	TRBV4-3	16	TGCGCCAGCAGCCTCCAGGGGACAGGGGAGGCCTATGGCTACACCTTC	CASSLQGTGEAYGYTF
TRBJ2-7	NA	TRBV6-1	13	TGTGCCAGCAGTGGTGGGGCCGGATACGAGCAGTACTTC	CASSGGAGYEQYF
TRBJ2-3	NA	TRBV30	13	TGTGCCTGGACTCGTGGGCGCACAGATACGCAGTATTTT	CAWTRGRTDTQYF
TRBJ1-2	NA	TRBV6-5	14	TGTGCCAGCAGTTACTCAATGGCCGTCTCTGGCTACACCTTC	CASSYSMAVSGYTF
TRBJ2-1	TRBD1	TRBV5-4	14	TGTGCCAGCAGCGCCCGACAGGGGTACAATGAGCAGTTCTTC	CASSARQGYNEQFF
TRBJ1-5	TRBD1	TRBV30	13	TGTGCCTGGAGTCGACAGGGAGGCCAGCCCCAGCATTTT	CAWSRQGGQPQHF
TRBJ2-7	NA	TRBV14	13	TGTGCCAGCAGCCTGGGGCAGGGGACGGGGCAGTACTTC	CASSLGQGTGQYF
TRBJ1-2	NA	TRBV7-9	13	TGTGCCAGCAGCTTAGCTCGGAACTATGGCTACACCTTC	CASSLARNYGYTF
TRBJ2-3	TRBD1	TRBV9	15	TGTGCCAGCAGCGTTGGGACAGGGGGCGCAGATACGCAGTATTTT	CASSVGTGGADTQYF
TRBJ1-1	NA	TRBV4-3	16	TGCGCCAGCAGCCAAGATCGTGGCAGTCGAGGCACTGAAGCTTTCTTT	CASSQDRGSRGTEAFF
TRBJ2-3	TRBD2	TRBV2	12	TGTGCCAGCAGGATTAGCGGGGGGGAGAAGTATTTT	CASRISGGEKYF
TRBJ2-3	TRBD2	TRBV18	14	TGTGCCAGCTCACCCCTAGCGGGGGGAGATACGCAGTATTTT	CASSPLAGGDTQYF
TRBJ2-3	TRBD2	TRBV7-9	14	TGTGCCAGCAGCCTCACTAGCGGAGGAGATACGCAGTATTTT	CASSLTSGGDTQYF
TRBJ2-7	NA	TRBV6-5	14	TGTGCCAGCAACAGAGGAGGAGGGCTAGGCGAGCAGTACTTC	CASNRGGGLGEQYF
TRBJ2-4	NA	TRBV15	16	TGTGCCACCAGCAGAGCCGAAATGGCAGCCAAAAACATTCAGTACTTC	CATSRAEMAAKNIQYF